Sequencing of this T cell receptor beta chain was carried out in a study of vaccination and CD4 T cells after COVID-19. Study-wide background: Convalescent persons amounted to six males plus four females, two of whom were Hispanic. Findings and limits, study-wide: Convalescent patients had 304 of 307 vaccine-specific clones showing spike mono-reactivity.

Treatment meaning: approximately 9-day PBMC culture with coronavirus spike peptide pools or control peptides (ViraFEST assay). Cultured CD4+ T cell DNA was sequenced using the Oncomine TCR Beta short-read assay. From the PCR reads, TCRdb called clonotypes with MiXCR, one entry per CDR3 protein. The repertoire includes about 20,000 distinct CDR3 sequences, about three quarters of them detected once, and roughly 15% sits in the top ten. The CDR3 has 13 amino acids. J lost 6 bases, V lost 10 bases, and 10 bases had no gene match. This clonotype was recorded a few times. Its antigen is not identified. The receptor was isolated from a human donor who received a COVID-19 vaccine. The specimen was CD4+ T cells from blood, cultured in vitro, collected after SARS-CoV-2 vaccination. The chain is built from TRBV12-3 or TRBV12-4 and TRBJ1-1; 8 bases agree with TRBD1. CDR3 in amino acids: CATHRDRPSEAFF. DNA for the CDR3: TGTGCCACACACCGGGACAGGCCTTCTGAAGCTTTCTTT.